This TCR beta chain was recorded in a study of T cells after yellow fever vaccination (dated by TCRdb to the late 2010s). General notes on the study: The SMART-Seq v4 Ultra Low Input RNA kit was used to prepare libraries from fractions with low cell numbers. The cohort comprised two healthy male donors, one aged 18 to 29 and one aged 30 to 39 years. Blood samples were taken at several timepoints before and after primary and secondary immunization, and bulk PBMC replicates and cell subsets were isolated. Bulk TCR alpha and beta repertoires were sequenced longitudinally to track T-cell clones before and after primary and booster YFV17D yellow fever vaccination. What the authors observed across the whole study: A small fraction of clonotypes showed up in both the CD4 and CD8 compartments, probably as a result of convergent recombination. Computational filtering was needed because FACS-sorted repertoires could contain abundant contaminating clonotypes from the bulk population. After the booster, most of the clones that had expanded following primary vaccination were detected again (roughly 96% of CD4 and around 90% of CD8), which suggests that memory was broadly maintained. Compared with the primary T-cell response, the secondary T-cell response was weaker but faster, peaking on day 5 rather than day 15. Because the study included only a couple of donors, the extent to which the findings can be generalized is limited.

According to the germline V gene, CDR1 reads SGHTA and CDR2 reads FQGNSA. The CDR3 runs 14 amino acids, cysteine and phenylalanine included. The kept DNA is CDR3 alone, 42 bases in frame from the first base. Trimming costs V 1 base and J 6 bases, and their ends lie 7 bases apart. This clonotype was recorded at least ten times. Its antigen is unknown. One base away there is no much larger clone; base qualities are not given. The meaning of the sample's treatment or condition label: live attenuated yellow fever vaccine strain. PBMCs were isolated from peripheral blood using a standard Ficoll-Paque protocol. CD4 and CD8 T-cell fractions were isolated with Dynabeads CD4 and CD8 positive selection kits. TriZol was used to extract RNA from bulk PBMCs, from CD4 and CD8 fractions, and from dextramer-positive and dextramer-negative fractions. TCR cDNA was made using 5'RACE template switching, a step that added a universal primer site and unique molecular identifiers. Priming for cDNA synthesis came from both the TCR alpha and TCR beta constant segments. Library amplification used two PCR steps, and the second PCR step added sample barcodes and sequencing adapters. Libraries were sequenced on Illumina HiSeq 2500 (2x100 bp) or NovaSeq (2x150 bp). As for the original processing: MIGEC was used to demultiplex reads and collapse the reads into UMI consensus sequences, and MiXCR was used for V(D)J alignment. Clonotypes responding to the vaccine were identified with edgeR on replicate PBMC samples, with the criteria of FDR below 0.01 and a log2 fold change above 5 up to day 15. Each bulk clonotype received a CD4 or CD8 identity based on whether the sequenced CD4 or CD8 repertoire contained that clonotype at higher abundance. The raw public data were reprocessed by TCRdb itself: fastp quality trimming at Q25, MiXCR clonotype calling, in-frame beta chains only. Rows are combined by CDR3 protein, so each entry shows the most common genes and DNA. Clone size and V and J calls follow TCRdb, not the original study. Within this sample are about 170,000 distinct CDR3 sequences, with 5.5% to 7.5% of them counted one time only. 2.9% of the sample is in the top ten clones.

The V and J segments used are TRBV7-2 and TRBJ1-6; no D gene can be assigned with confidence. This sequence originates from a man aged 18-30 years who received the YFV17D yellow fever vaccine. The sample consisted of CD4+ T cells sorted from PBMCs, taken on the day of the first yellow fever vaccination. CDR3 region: CASSLEWSNSPLHF. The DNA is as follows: TGTGCCAGCAGCTTAGAGTGGTCTAATTCACCCCTCCACTTT.